The 17 T cell receptor beta chains below were found in one sample sequenced in a study of blood T cell repertoires in COVID-19. Measured with immunoSEQ multiplex PCR; TCRdb has only the in-frame clones, and not every one. The table has 130,000 to 150,000 clones, around 80% seen once. Sequenced material: peripheral blood. The origin of the receptors is a man in his sixties with acute or convalescent COVID-19.

This clone has just one count. The V and J genes are TRBV23-1 and TRBJ1-2, with 8 bases matching TRBD1. TRBV23-1 is flagged as an ORF with uncertain function. J lost 4 bases, V lost 0 bases, and 7 bases had no gene match. CDR3 size: 16 residues. The CDR3 region has the DNA TGCGCCAGCAGTCAATCGACAGGGGACGGGAGCTATGGCTACACCTTC. It codes for CASSQSTGDGSYGYTF.

The V and J genes are TRBV7-2 and TRBJ1-2; 8 nucleotides align to TRBD1. Germline V gives CDR1 SGHTA, CDR2 FQGNSA. The junction had 8 bases not matched to a gene; V was cut back by 5 bases and J by 3 bases. The CDR3 length is 15 residues. The CDR3 loop reads CASSPQTGVDYGYTF. In nucleotides, the CDR3 is TGTGCCAGCAGCCCTCAGACAGGGGTTGACTATGGCTACACCTTC. The full variable domain, rest sourced from reference TRBV7-2 and TRBJ1-2, is GAGVSQSPSNKVTEKGKDVELRCDPISGHTALYWYRQSLGQGLEFLIYFQGNSAPDKSGLPSDRFSAERTGGSVSTLTIQRTQQEDSAVYLCASSPQTGVDYGYTFGSGTRLTVV.

This chain uses TRBV5-1 with TRBJ1-4, with a weak D call TRBD1 (5 bases). V was pared by 0 bases and J by 7 bases, with 16 bases between. This CDR3 has 16 residues. Germline CDR1 and CDR2: SGHRS and YFSETQ. The CDR3 sequence is CASSLAPGGEGEKLFF. The CDR3 bases are TGCGCCAGCAGCTTGGCCCCGGGGGGGGAAGGTGAAAAACTGTTTTTT.

V is TRBV4-2 and J is TRBJ2-1; 8 positions agree with TRBD2. V shed 0 bases, J shed 2 bases, and the junction held 12 bases outside the gene matches. CDR1 and CDR2 (germline): LGHNA, YNFKEQ. CDR3 length: 19 residues. The chain's CDR3 is CASSQDPPLAEGAYNEQFF. The CDR3 nucleotides read TGTGCCAGCAGCCAAGACCCCCCACTAGCGGAGGGAGCCTACAATGAGCAGTTCTTC.

This rearrangement joins TRBV19 to TRBJ1-5, with D possibly matching TRBD1 (6 bases). V was pared by 0 bases and J by 3 bases, with 15 bases between. This CDR3 has 17 residues. Germline CDR1 and CDR2: LNHDA and SQIVND (reference sequence). CDR3 loop: CASSIEDRRPYNQPQHF. The CDR3 nucleotides are TGTGCCAGTAGTATAGAGGACAGACGTCCCTACAATCAGCCCCAGCATTTT.

To note about this clone: This same CDR3 is encoded by further DNA sequences in the sample. The chain carries TRBV12-3 or TRBV12-4 and TRBJ1-5; D is unresolved. V was trimmed by 6 bases and J by 5 bases, leaving 11 bases between them. This CDR3 has 13 amino acids. The CDR3 coding sequence is TGTGCCAGCAGCCTCACCAGTGATCAGCCCCAGCATTTT. Amino acids: CASSLTSDQPQHF.

This CDR3 is CASTTGTGENYGYTF. CDR3 bases: TGCGCCAGCACCACCGGGACAGGGGAGAACTATGGCTACACCTTC. The J gene is TRBJ1-2, the V gene TRBV5-1; 10 bases map to TRBD1. CDR3 length: 15 amino acids. The germline V gene encodes CDR1 SGHRS and CDR2 YFSETQ. V gave up 6 bases and J gave up 2 bases; unmatched junction bases: 7.

This clone was recorded a few times. The V gene is TRBV25-1, the J gene TRBJ2-3; D perhaps matches TRBD1 (5 bases). V lost 4 bases to trimming and J lost 6 bases, with 11 bases between them. Germline V lookup: CDR1 MGHDK, CDR2 SYGVNS. The CDR3 loop spans 13 amino acids. This CDR3 is CASSAPAGDTQYF. CDR3 nucleotide sequence: TGTGCCAGCAGTGCTCCGGCAGGGGATACGCAGTATTTT.

V usage is TRBV10-2 and J usage is TRBJ1-5, with D uncertain. The CDR3 runs 13 residues. Germline V gene lookup returns CDR1 WSHSY and CDR2 SAAADI. V lost 2 bases and J 2 bases, leaving 4 bases between the germline ends. In DNA, the CDR3 is TGCGCCAGCAGTGAGGTAGGCAATCAGCCCCAGCATTTT. Translation: CASSEVGNQPQHF.

This clone was counted once. The chain combines TRBV2 with TRBJ2-5, with D unresolved. Between the trimmed V and J ends, which lost 5 bases and 3 bases, there was a span of 4 bases. The CDR3 sequence is 11 residues long. CDR1 and CDR2 from the germline V gene are SNHLY and FYNNEI. CDR3 DNA sequence: TGTGCCAGCAGTCGGGAAGAGACCCAGTACTTC. Translation: CASSREETQYF.

The V call is TRBV27, the J call TRBJ1-5, with 9 bases matching TRBD1. This CDR3 spans 14 amino acids. V shed 4 bases and J 3 bases; nucleotides not matched to a gene: 1. CDR1 is MNHEY, CDR2 SMNVEV, per germline (reference sequence). The CDR3 sequence: CASSWTGANQPQHF. The CDR3 coding sequence is TGTGCCAGCAGTTGGACAGGGGCCAATCAGCCCCAGCATTTT.

The J gene is TRBJ2-7, the V gene TRBV25-1; a possible D gene is TRBD1 (5 bases). From germline, CDR1 is MGHDK and CDR2 SYGVNS. This CDR3 region has 13 residues. Trimming pared 4 bases from V and 3 bases from J, leaving 10 bases between. CDR3 sequence (DNA): TGTGCCAGCAGTGTAGGGGTCCTCTACGAGCAGTACTTC. This translates into CASSVGVLYEQYF.

The V gene is TRBV19, the J gene TRBJ2-1, with D unclear. There are 11 residues in the CDR3. The germline gives CDR1 LNHDA, CDR2 SQIVND (reference sequence). The ends were cut back, 3 bases at V and 15 bases at J, with 12 bases in the middle. This CDR3 reads CASSIAARRFF. The CDR3, as DNA: TGTGCCAGTAGTATCGCCGCGCGTCGGTTCTTC.

CDR3 bases: TGTGCCAGCAGCCCGCGACTAGCGGGATTCGATTGGGAGACCCAGTACTTC. Translating gives CASSPRLAGFDWETQYF. The chain links TRBV9 to TRBJ2-5; 11 bases map to TRBD2. Trimming at V came to 4 bases and at J to 5 bases, leaving 13 bases not matched to a gene. The CDR3 has 17 amino acids. The germline CDR1 and CDR2 sequences are SGDLS and YYNGEE.

In this sample, this clone turned up a few times. V is TRBV6-4 and J is TRBJ1-5, with D maybe TRBD1 (6 bases). V lost 7 bases, J lost 7 bases, and 14 bases lay in between. The CDR3 length is 13 residues. Germline V gene sequence: CDR1 MRHNA, CDR2 SNTAGT. CDR3 region: CASNPDRQQPQHF. CDR3 nucleotide sequence: TGTGCCAGCAACCCGGACAGACAGCAGCCCCAGCATTTT.

In DNA form, the CDR3 reads TGTGCCATCAGGGCTACAGGGGGCGCGGATGGCTACACCTTC. Protein product: CAIRATGGADGYTF. The rearrangement uses TRBV10-3 and TRBJ1-2, with 9 bases identical to TRBD1. V was clipped by 6 bases and J by 6 bases; unmatched bases: 8. The germline V gene encodes CDR1 ENHRY and CDR2 SYGVKD. The CDR3 length is 14 residues.

The chain employs TRBV19 and TRBJ2-2; 8 bases match TRBD1. The CDR3 extends over 15 amino acids. Per germline, CDR1 LNHDA and CDR2 SQIVND (reference sequence). The V gene end was trimmed by 6 bases and the J gene end by 0 bases; junction bases not matched to a gene: 3. The chain's CDR3 is CASSQTGANTGELFF. DNA of the CDR3: TGTGCCAGTAGCCAGACAGGGGCGAACACCGGGGAGCTGTTTTTT.